This T cell receptor delta chain was found in a study of delta chains in infants with herpesvirus infections (dated by TCRdb to 2022 to 2025). In terms of the full investigation: The study prospectively followed a Ugandan infant birth cohort from birth to characterize gammadelta T cell responses to primary cytomegalovirus (CMV) infection. A public fetal Vdelta1/Vgamma8 gammadelta TCR clonotype was searched for in infants infected with CMV after birth. gammadelta TCRs were sequenced from PBMC obtained from under 20 CMV-infected infants (one congenitally infected) and roughly 8 CMV-uninfected infants for whom sufficient sample was available. Previously published Belgian fetal and cord blood gammadelta TCR data were added only for comparison and were not generated in this cohort. By approximate age, the infant blood samples fell into groups of 1.5, 4, 8 and 12 months. Findings and caveats that apply to the study as a whole: Of about 19 CMV-infected infants, several carried the public Vdelta1 clonotype: three infants infected postnatally before 120 days of age and the congenitally infected infant. Presence of the public clonotype at levels below the detection limit might still occur in CMV-uninfected infants. The frequency of the public clonotype among Vdelta1 cells appeared to be inversely correlated with age at infection and fell quickly, apparently not lasting beyond around two months. A small sample size and the lack of race- or environment-matched controls were noted by the authors, because CMV is acquired by nearly all Ugandans before adulthood. The public clonotype was found only at the first time point after infection and was absent in uninfected infants and in those infected after 120 days.

In Kampala, Uganda, pregnant women receiving prenatal care were recruited and their infants were enrolled, and documentation of maternal HIV status was required. Home visits to families took place weekly, and collection of infant clinical information, oral swabs and peripheral blood began at 6 weeks of age and was repeated every 4 months after that. Blood was collected in heparin tubes, and PBMC were isolated by Ficoll-Paque density gradient centrifugation and cryopreserved. Trimming accounts for 2 bases at V and 1 base at J, while the number of junction bases matched to no gene is 25. From a lookup of the germline V gene, CDR1 and CDR2 are TSWWSYY and QGS. Counted from cysteine to phenylalanine, this CDR3 has 22 amino acids. Just the 66-base CDR3 DNA is kept, in frame starting at base 1. In its sample, this clone was seen a few times. It has no known antigen specificity. No much larger clone exists at a distance of one base, and base qualities are not known.

Receptor libraries were prepared by RT-PCR. To generate TCR cDNA, RNA from PBMC was reverse transcribed using SuperScript II together with primers specific for the gamma chain and the delta chain. The cDNA was purified with AMPure XP beads, then amplified and indexed with Illumina adapters using the Nextera XT Index Kit. An Illumina MiSeq with a V2 300-cycle kit was used to sequence the gammadelta TCR libraries. The original pipeline was this. Using MiXCR v2.1.12, CDR3 sequences were assembled, and reads were mapped onto D, J and V genes obtained from GenBank. VDJtools v1.2.1 was used to perform repertoire analyses of the CDR3 clonotypes. TCRdb reran clone calling on the public reads with CATT; rows sharing one DNA sequence were then combined. TCRdb, not the original authors, processed these V and J calls. This sample has some 1,000 delta-chain clones in its table, and roughly 27% of those were observed once. Roughly an eighth of the sample comes from the top ten.

The source of this sequence is a human donor who was a Ugandan infant, either HIV-exposed or HIV-unexposed (not recorded which). The sequencing here drew on peripheral blood, taken at time point 2 of longitudinal follow-up. The sequence is built from TRDV1 and TRDJ1; 7 middle bases align to TRDD3. The CDR3 protein is CALGEDRSGIAVWGPLTDKLIF. The DNA sequence is TGTGCTCTTGGGGAAGATCGATCTGGTATAGCGGTCTGGGGGCCACTCACCGATAAACTCATCTTT.